Listed here are 6 T cell receptor beta chains from one sample, sequenced in a study of T cells in Graves' hyperthyroidism and ophthalmopathy. What was amplified from RNA transcripts were TCR beta CDR3 regions. When the TCR CDR3 underwent first-round RT-PCR, the HTBI primer set was used. Each CDR3 protein gets one entry after TCRdb re-called the multiplex PCR reads with MiXCR. This table holds around 400,000 distinct CDR3 sequences, around 16% found once. The sample was blood. The origin of the receptors is a woman between 18 and 30 years old with Graves' hyperthyroidism that later progressed to Graves' ophthalmopathy.

This clonotype has a handful of counts. This sequence joins TRBV4-2 and TRBJ2-7, with 13 nucleotides matching TRBD2. The germline V gene has CDR1 LGHNA and CDR2 YNFKEQ. The CDR3 has 18 residues. V shed 0 bases, J shed 2 bases, and the junction held 7 bases outside the gene matches. Here the CDR3 reads CASSQDSPTSGRAYEQYF. CDR3 DNA sequence: TGTGCCAGCAGCCAAGATAGCCCCACTAGCGGGAGGGCCTACGAGCAGTACTTC.

This clonotype was observed many times. This rearrangement joins TRBV20-1 to TRBJ2-1; D not certain. The ends were cut back, 1 base at V and 6 bases at J, with 7 bases in the middle. This CDR3 is 12 amino acids long. Germline loops: CDR1 DFQATT, CDR2 SNEGSKA (reference sequence). The CDR3 DNA sequence: TGCAGTGCTAGAGCGGGTGGCAATGAGCAGTTCTTC. Protein: CSARAGGNEQFF.

Many counts were recorded for this clonotype. The V call is TRBV3-1, the J call TRBJ1-6; the match to TRBD1 covers 7 bases. CDR1 is LGHDT and CDR2 is YNNKEL in the germline V gene (reference sequence). The V gene end was trimmed by 6 bases and the J gene end by 9 bases; junction bases not matched to a gene: 8. This CDR3 spans 14 amino acids. The CDR3 nucleotides are TGTGCCAGCAGAGCGACAGGGTTCAGTTCACCCCTCCACTTT. It encodes CASRATGFSSPLHF.

This clonotype was seen a handful of times. V and J are TRBV20-1 and TRBJ2-5; D is undetermined. The length of the CDR3 is 13 residues. V was trimmed by 3 bases and J by 0 bases, leaving 8 bases between them. Germline values: CDR1 DFQATT, CDR2 SNEGSKA (reference sequence). CDR3 sequence reads: CSASGAYQETQYF. CDR3 coding DNA: TGCAGTGCTAGCGGCGCGTACCAAGAGACCCAGTACTTC.

This clonotype was picked up many times. The chain joins TRBV12-3 or TRBV12-4 to TRBJ2-7; D remains unclear. V was trimmed by 8 bases and J by 3 bases, leaving 11 bases between them. CDR3 length equals 12 residues. As DNA, the CDR3 is TGTGCCAGCGGAAGGCAGATCTACGAGCAGTACTTC. This translates into CASGRQIYEQYF.

This clonotype was seen many times. The rearrangement uses TRBV20-1 and TRBJ2-7, with 7 bases identical to TRBD2. CDR3 length: 14 amino acids. Germline CDR1 reads DFQATT; CDR2 reads SNEGSKA (reference sequence). Losses at the gene ends were 6 bases for V and 2 bases for J; bases not matched to a gene: 10. The CDR3 nucleotides read TGCAGTGCCCGTCCTCTGACTAGCACCTACGAGCAGTACTTC. Encoded protein: CSARPLTSTYEQYF.